This T cell receptor beta chain was captured by sequencing in a study of blood T cell repertoires in COVID-19. The CDR3 consists of 13 residues. Germline CDR1 is SGDLS and CDR2 is YYNGEE. The V end lost 0 bases, the J end lost 1 base, and 4 bases lay between the germline ends. In the authors' workflow: Cell counts per sample came from amplifying reference gene primers. TCRdb's table, derived via immunoSEQ multiplex PCR, lists solely in-frame clones and lacks some. V and J calls and clone size are those listed in that table; D and trimming were worked out from the DNA. The data show about 49,000 clones, roughly 84% seen once.

J is TRBJ1-2 and V is TRBV9, with D uncertain. This clonotype was sampled from a man aged 50 to 59 with acute or convalescent COVID-19. The sample taken for sequencing was peripheral blood. The CDR3 region has the DNA TGTGCCAGCAGCGTAGTAGATAACTATGGCTACACCTTC. This sequence encodes CASSVVDNYGYTF.